These T cell receptor beta chains were read from a single sample in a study of OX40 agonist ivuxolimab in advanced cancers. The repertoire was sequenced with immunoSEQ multiplex PCR; TCRdb's copy has only in-frame clones and lacks some. Of more than 20,000 clones listed, over 75% are singletons. This sample comprised CD4+ or CD8+ T cells sorted from blood, obtained in a trial of the OX40 agonist ivuxolimab. The receptors stem from an adult with an advanced solid tumor such as melanoma, head and neck, liver or kidney cancer. Each CDR3 is given with its conserved first and last residue. Not every row has a clone size; where given, it reads once, few, many or a size class.

>TRBV5-3|.
CARSLNSTDTQYF
>TRBV7-2|few
CASSSGTESAYEQYF
>TRBV30|.
CAWKQGDTDTQYF
>TRBV29-1|.
CSVEDGQGTLGGQPQHF
>TRBV28|.
CASGGIMNTEAFF
>TRBV21-1|.
CASSKLEGPMNTEAFF
>TRBV4-3|.
CASSQDRAGGPSETQYF
>TRBV28|.
CASSIRGLTEAFF
>TRBV19|.
CASSSGLAGGESGANVLTF
>TRBV7-9|.
CASRRQGNGNTEAFF
>TRBV7-9|.
CASSTRDWPKTYNEQFF
>TRBV28|.
CASSLIFTGAWGGQHF
>TRBV7-2|.
CASSLDGSYGYTF
>TRBV6-5|once
CASSSTPADQPQHF
>TRBV7-9|.
CASSLAHGQGLRNEQFF
>TRBV11-2|.
CASSLTFRDRNNEQFF
>TRBV19|.
CASSLLFDRGYYEQYF
>TRBV2|.
CASIRIIGNEKLFF
>TRBV4-3|.
CASSQEQGQGYGYTF
>TRBV9|.
CASSVGSSRVGETQYF
>TRBV7-9|.
CASSVDRGAGYTF
>TRBV7-9|.
CASSFGGGPAFF
>TRBV27|.
CASSLYYPRDREQEGNQPQHF
>TRBV5-4|once
CASSPPGLGEQFF
>TRBV7-9|.
CASSLGGSRGYTF
>TRBV9|.
CASSVASEKETQYF
>TRBV7-7|.
CASSLERGSYEQYF
>TRBV28|.
CASSLPHRGAKNIQYF
>TRBV18|.
CASSPLQGGDTEAFF
>TRBV2|once
CASSERWGGSTDTQYF
>TRBV21-1|few
CASSSRKGDRGVRNKVYEQYF
>TRBV10-3|.
CAINATEYF
>TRBV4-2|.
CASSQVDRHGNTIYF